A selection of T cell receptor beta chains follows, all from one sample in a study of blood T cells in healthy people across ages. MiXCR, applied by TCRdb to the 5' RACE reads, yields one record per CDR3 protein. The sample has 700,000 or so distinct CDR3 sequences; 40% to 45% are singletons. The sample comprised blood. Source of these receptors: an older man in good health. Each CDR3 is given with its conserved first and last residue.

cdr3_length: 11; v_call: TRBV29-1; j_call: TRBJ1-2; cdr3_aa: CSGGTGDGYTF
cdr3_length: 14; v_call: TRBV7-9; j_call: TRBJ2-3; cdr3_aa: CASNNEGNTDTQYF
cdr3_length: 14; v_call: TRBV7-2; j_call: TRBJ2-7; cdr3_aa: CASSLGLEPYEQYF
cdr3_length: 15; v_call: TRBV27; j_call: TRBJ2-1; cdr3_aa: CASSLAVGDHNEQFF
cdr3_length: 14; v_call: TRBV20-1; j_call: TRBJ1-4; cdr3_aa: CSAFTGLGNEKLFF
cdr3_length: 17; v_call: TRBV6-5; j_call: TRBJ2-1; cdr3_aa: CASSYSEVFASYNEQFF
cdr3_length: 17; v_call: TRBV20-1; j_call: TRBJ2-3; cdr3_aa: CSAPPPGQGAGTDTQYF
cdr3_length: 14; v_call: TRBV15; j_call: TRBJ2-7; cdr3_aa: CATSFGQGAIGQYF
cdr3_length: 15; v_call: TRBV20-1; j_call: TRBJ2-7; cdr3_aa: CSSGTGLGGSYEQYF
cdr3_length: 16; v_call: TRBV14; j_call: -; cdr3_aa: CASSYGQLRSQETQFF
cdr3_length: 15; v_call: TRBV5-1; j_call: TRBJ2-7; cdr3_aa: CASSPALTISYEQYF
cdr3_length: 12; v_call: TRBV20-1; j_call: TRBJ2-7; cdr3_aa: CSAVGLAGEQYF
cdr3_length: 13; v_call: TRBV3-1; j_call: TRBJ2-1; cdr3_aa: CASSQLGLGEQFF
cdr3_length: 12; v_call: TRBV6-2/TRBV6-3; j_call: TRBJ2-3; cdr3_aa: CASSGGQGLLYF
cdr3_length: 14; v_call: TRBV20-1; j_call: TRBJ2-5; cdr3_aa: CSASPGTTPRAQYF
cdr3_length: 15; v_call: TRBV6-2/TRBV6-3; j_call: TRBJ2-6; cdr3_aa: CASSYASSGANVLTF
cdr3_length: 11; v_call: TRBV20-1; j_call: TRBJ2-7; cdr3_aa: CSALAEDEQYF
cdr3_length: 12; v_call: TRBV5-1; j_call: TRBJ2-7; cdr3_aa: CASSRNGYEQYF
cdr3_length: 15; v_call: TRBV7-8; j_call: TRBJ2-3; cdr3_aa: CASRQGAVGTDTQYF
cdr3_length: 13; v_call: TRBV2; j_call: TRBJ2-3; cdr3_aa: CASSPTGPDTQYF
cdr3_length: 16; v_call: TRBV5-5; j_call: TRBJ1-1; cdr3_aa: CASSPPPRRGNTEAFF
cdr3_length: 13; v_call: TRBV5-6; j_call: TRBJ2-1; cdr3_aa: CASSSGRGFGKFF
cdr3_length: 15; v_call: TRBV4-1; j_call: TRBJ1-1; cdr3_aa: CASSLGQRADSEAFF
cdr3_length: 15; v_call: TRBV2; j_call: TRBJ1-5; cdr3_aa: CASSVQGASNQPQHF
cdr3_length: 15; v_call: TRBV2; j_call: TRBJ2-5; cdr3_aa: CASILGQGRQETQYF
cdr3_length: 15; v_call: TRBV4-2; j_call: TRBJ2-7; cdr3_aa: CASSHRTGGGYEQYF
cdr3_length: 13; v_call: TRBV6-5; j_call: TRBJ2-1; cdr3_aa: CASSYSGNNEQFF
cdr3_length: 15; v_call: TRBV20-1; j_call: TRBJ2-4; cdr3_aa: CSAELAGASKNIQYF
cdr3_length: 17; v_call: TRBV4-3; j_call: TRBJ2-3; cdr3_aa: CASSPSEGQGDTDTQYF
cdr3_length: 17; v_call: TRBV5-1; j_call: TRBJ2-5; cdr3_aa: CASSLFPGTSGRLTQYF
cdr3_length: 15; v_call: TRBV2; j_call: TRBJ2-3; cdr3_aa: CASSDEADFTDTQYF
cdr3_length: 15; v_call: TRBV3-1; j_call: TRBJ2-1; cdr3_aa: CASSQGLAAYNEQFF
cdr3_length: 14; v_call: TRBV29-1; j_call: TRBJ2-5; cdr3_aa: CSGGLLGVQETQYF
cdr3_length: 14; v_call: TRBV5-1; j_call: TRBJ2-7; cdr3_aa: CASSPGQRVYEQYF
cdr3_length: 17; v_call: TRBV6-4; j_call: TRBJ2-2; cdr3_aa: CASSKNHNSVNTGELFF
cdr3_length: 13; v_call: TRBV6-2/TRBV6-3; j_call: TRBJ2-3; cdr3_aa: CASTRTNTDTQYF
cdr3_length: 13; v_call: TRBV2; j_call: TRBJ1-2; cdr3_aa: CASRVQGSEGYTF